This T cell receptor (beta chain) is from a study of T cells in lung cancer brain metastases. General study findings and limits: Paired primaries held more unique productive clones than brain metastases (median about 4,500 versus 1,500).

CDR3 length: 16 residues. CDR1 is SGHAT and CDR2 is FQNNGV in the germline V gene. V was cut by 0 bases and J by 6 bases, with 14 bases left in between. With regard to this clone: Its antigen remains unidentified.

Patients with a history of multiple malignancies were excluded. Each sample used roughly 2.24–5 ug genomic DNA, matched between paired samples. Measured with immunoSEQ multiplex PCR; TCRdb has only the in-frame clones, and not every one. The sample consists of approximately 5,500 clones, over 65% of them appearing once. Sequencing used tumor tissue from a brain metastasis. The source is a man in his forties or fifties with non-small cell lung cancer that had spread to the brain. This chain links TRBV11-2 with TRBJ2-2; possibly TRBD2 for D (5 bases). This chain's CDR3 is CASSLEKALGAGELFF. CDR3 DNA sequence: TGTGCCAGCAGCTTAGAAAAGGCTCTGGGAGCCGGGGAGCTGTTTTTT.